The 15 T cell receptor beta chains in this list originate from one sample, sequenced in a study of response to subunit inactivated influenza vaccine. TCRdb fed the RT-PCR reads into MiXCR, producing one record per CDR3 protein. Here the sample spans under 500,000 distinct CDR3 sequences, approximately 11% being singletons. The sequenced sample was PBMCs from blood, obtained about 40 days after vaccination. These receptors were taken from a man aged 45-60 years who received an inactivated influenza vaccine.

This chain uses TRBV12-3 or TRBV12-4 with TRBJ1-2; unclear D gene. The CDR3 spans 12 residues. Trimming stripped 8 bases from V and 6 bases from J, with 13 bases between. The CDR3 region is CASGHNRNGYTF. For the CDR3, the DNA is TGTGCCAGCGGTCACAACCGAAATGGCTACACCTTC.

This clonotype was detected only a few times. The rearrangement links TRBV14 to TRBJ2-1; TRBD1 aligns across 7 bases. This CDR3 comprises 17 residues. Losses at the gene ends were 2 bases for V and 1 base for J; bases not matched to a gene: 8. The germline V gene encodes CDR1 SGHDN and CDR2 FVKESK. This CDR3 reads CASSQTHRGKSYNEQFF. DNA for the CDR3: TGTGCCAGCAGCCAAACTCACAGGGGCAAATCCTACAATGAGCAGTTCTTC.

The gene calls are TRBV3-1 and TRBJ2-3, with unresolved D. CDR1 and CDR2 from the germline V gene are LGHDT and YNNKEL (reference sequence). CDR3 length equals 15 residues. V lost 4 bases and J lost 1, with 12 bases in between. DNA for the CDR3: TGTGCCAGCAGCCGATCGTTCTTCGGCACAGATACGCAGTATTTT. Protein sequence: CASSRSFFGTDTQYF.

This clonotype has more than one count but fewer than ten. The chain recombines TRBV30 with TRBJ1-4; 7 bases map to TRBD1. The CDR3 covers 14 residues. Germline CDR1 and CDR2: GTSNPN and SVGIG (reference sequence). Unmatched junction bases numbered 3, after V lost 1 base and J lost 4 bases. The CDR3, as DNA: TGTGCCTGGAGTGGGGGACAGTTTAATGAAAAACTGTTTTTT. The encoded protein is CAWSGGQFNEKLFF.

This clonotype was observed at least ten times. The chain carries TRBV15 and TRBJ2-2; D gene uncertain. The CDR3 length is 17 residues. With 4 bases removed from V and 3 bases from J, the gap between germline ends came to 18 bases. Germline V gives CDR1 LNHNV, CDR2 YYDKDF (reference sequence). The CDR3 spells CATSIPGGKRYTGELFF. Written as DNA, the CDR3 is TGTGCCACCAGCATACCCGGCGGCAAGAGGTACACCGGGGAGCTGTTTTTT.

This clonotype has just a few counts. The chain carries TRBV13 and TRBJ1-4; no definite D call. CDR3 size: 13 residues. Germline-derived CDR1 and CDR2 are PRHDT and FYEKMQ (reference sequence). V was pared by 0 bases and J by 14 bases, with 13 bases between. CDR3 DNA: TGTGCCAGCAGCTTAGGCACGGAGTCGGGTCTGTTTTTT. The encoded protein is CASSLGTESGLFF.

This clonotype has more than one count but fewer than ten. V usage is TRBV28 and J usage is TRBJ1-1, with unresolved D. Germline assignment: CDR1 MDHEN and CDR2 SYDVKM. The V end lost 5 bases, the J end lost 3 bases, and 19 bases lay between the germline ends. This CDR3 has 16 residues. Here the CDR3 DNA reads TGTGCCAGCAGTCTACCCTTGATAGGGTGGGACACTGAAGCTTTCTTT. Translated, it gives CASSLPLIGWDTEAFF.

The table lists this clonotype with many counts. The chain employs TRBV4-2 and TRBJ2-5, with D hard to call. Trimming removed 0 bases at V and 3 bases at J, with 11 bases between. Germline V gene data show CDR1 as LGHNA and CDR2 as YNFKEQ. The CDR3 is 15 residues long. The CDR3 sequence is CASSQEGGSKETQYF. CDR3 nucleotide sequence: TGTGCCAGCAGCCAAGAAGGTGGCAGCAAAGAGACCCAGTACTTC.

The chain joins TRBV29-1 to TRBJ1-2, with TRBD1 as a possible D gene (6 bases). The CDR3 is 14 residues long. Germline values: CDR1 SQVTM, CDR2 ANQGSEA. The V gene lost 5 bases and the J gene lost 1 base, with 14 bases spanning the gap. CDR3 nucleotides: TGCAGCGTTCCTATTGAGGGGGTTAACTATGGCTACACCTTC. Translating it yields CSVPIEGVNYGYTF.

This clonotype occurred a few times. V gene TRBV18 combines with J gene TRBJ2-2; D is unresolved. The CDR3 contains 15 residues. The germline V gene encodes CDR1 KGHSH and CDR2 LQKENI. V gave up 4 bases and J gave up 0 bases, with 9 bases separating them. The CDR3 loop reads CASSLRTTNTGELFF. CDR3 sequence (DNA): TGTGCCAGCTCACTCCGGACGACGAACACCGGGGAGCTGTTTTTT.

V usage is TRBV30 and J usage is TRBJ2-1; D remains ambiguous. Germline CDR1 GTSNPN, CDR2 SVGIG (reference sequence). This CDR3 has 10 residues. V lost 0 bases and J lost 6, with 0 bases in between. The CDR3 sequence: CAWSVNEQFF. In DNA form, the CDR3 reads TGTGCCTGGAGTGTCAATGAGCAGTTCTTC.

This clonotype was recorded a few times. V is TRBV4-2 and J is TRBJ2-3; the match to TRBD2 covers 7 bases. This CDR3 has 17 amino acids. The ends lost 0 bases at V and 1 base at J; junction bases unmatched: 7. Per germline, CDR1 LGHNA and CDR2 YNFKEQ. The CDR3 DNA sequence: TGTGCCAGCAGCCAAGATTGGCTAGCGGCCCGCACAGATACGCAGTATTTT. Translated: CASSQDWLAARTDTQYF.

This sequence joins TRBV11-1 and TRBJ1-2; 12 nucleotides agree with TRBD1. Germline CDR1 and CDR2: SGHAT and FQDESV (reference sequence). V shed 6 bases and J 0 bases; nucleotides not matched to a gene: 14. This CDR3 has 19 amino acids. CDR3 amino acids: CASRRSPGQGAQSNYGYTF. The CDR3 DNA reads TGTGCCAGCAGGCGCTCCCCGGGACAGGGGGCACAGTCTAACTATGGCTACACCTTC. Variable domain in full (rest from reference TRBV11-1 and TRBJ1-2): EAEVAQSPRYKITEKSQAVAFWCDPISGHATLYWYRQILGQGPELLVQFQDESVVDDSQLPKDRFSAERLKGVDSTLKIQPAELGDSAMYLCASRRSPGQGAQSNYGYTFGSGTRLTVV.

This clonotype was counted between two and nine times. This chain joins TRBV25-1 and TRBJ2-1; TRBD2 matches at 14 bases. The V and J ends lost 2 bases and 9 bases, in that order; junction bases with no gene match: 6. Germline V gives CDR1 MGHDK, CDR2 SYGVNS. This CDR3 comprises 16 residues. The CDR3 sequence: CASSEPGLAGVGEQFF. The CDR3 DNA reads TGTGCCAGCAGTGAACCGGGACTAGCGGGAGTTGGTGAGCAGTTCTTC.

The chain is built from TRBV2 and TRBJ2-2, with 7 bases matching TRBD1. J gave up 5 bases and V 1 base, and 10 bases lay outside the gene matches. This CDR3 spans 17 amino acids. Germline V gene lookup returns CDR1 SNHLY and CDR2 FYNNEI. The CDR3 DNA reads TGTGCCAGCAGTGAAGTAGTTGACAGGGTGAGGACCGGGGAGCTGTTTTTT. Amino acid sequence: CASSEVVDRVRTGELFF.